This record looks at one T cell receptor beta chain sequence and its context. CDR3 length: 16 residues. V gave up 3 bases and J gave up 1 base; unmatched junction bases: 1. CDR1 and CDR2 from the germline V gene are KGHDR and SFDVKD. This sample stems from a study of blood T cells in healthy people across ages. A second about 6 to 11 cycle PCR used barcoded and J-beta primers. TCRdb re-analysed the 5' RACE reads in MiXCR, keeping a single row per CDR3 protein. The top ten hold under 8% of the sample, which has about 1,500,000 distinct CDR3 sequences, about 43% seen once. This TCR came from a woman between 18 and 29 years old in good health. The chain recombines TRBV24-1 with TRBJ2-6; the match to TRBD2 covers 8 bases. The sample taken for sequencing was blood. CDR3 loop: CATSDPGGSGANVLTF. CDR3 DNA: TGTGCCACCAGTGATCCGGGGGGGTCTGGGGCCAACGTCCTGACTTTC.